This TCR beta chain was profiled in a study of CXCR3-negative and CXCR3-positive naive CD8 T cells. Study outcomes and limitations: Whereas memory cells differed, naive CXCR3-negative and CXCR3-positive cells shared similar TRBV-TRBJ usage.

Germline V lookup: CDR1 SGHAT, CDR2 FQNNGV. This CDR3 has 15 amino acids. Phenotypically, naive CD8+ T cells corresponded to CD45RO-CCR7+CD27+CD95-. In preparing the TRB cDNA libraries, 5' RACE with UMI labels was used. TCRdb processed the 5' RACE reads again and assigns one entry to each CDR3 protein, with no DNA. Its table records 100,000 to 150,000 distinct CDR3 sequences. Comments on this clonotype: Its matching antigen is unknown.

This TCR derives from a human donor in good health. Some clones in this sample may be carry-over from other donors' samples. This chain connects TRBV11-2 to TRBJ2-7; TCRdb's assignment of TRBD1 cannot be checked, as there is no DNA. Sequenced: naive CXCR3- CD8+ T cells from blood. Specified subset: CD45RO-CCR7+CD27+CD95- naive CD8+ T cells lacking CXCR3 (TNR3-). CDR3 protein: CASSSLVTGSYEQYF.